Each of the 10 T cell receptor beta chains below was sequenced from the same sample in a study of Graves' ophthalmopathy and Graves' hyperthyroidism. Amplified material comprised TCR beta CDR3 regions derived from RNA transcripts. After a first-round RT-PCR with HTBI primers, a second-round multiplex PCR was run. TCRdb ran MiXCR on the multiplex PCR reads and lists one entry per CDR3 protein. This sample yields about 240,000 distinct CDR3 sequences, of which about 46% are seen a single time; about half belongs to the top ten. The sequencing input was peripheral blood. All receptors come from an adult man with Graves' ophthalmopathy.

This clonotype has a handful of counts. This rearrangement joins TRBV7-2 to TRBJ2-7; D is possibly TRBD1 (6 bases). CDR1 is SGHTA and CDR2 is FQGNSA in the germline V gene. This CDR3 has 13 amino acids. The V end was cut by 7 bases, the J end by 3 bases, with 13 bases between. CDR3 residues: CASTPRGYYEQYF. The CDR3 nucleotides are TGTGCCAGCACCCCGAGGGGGTACTACGAGCAGTACTTC.

The chain employs TRBV29-1 and TRBJ1-5; D possibly corresponds to TRBD1 (5 bases). Germline V gives CDR1 SQVTM, CDR2 ANQGSEA. The CDR3 extends over 13 amino acids. V gave up 5 bases and J gave up 4 bases, with 12 bases separating them. CDR3: CSVNTGDNQPQHF. CDR3 sequence (DNA): TGCAGCGTTAATACAGGCGATAATCAGCCCCAGCATTTT.

The V call is TRBV9, the J call TRBJ2-6; no clear D gene. Germline V gene data show CDR1 as SGDLS and CDR2 as YYNGEE. The CDR3 has 15 amino acids. With 3 bases removed from V and 0 bases from J, the gap between germline ends came to 7 bases. This CDR3 is CASSAPISGANVLTF. CDR3 coding DNA: TGTGCCAGCAGCGCACCGATCTCTGGGGCCAACGTCCTGACTTTC. The variable domain in full, with the rest retrieved from reference TRBV9 and TRBJ2-6, is DSGVTQTPKHLITATGQRVTLRCSPRSGDLSVYWYQQSLDQGLQFLIQYYNGEERAKGNILERFSAQQFPDLHSELNLSSLELGDSALYFCASSAPISGANVLTFGAGSRLTVL.

This clonotype turned up a few times. V usage is TRBV6-5 and J usage is TRBJ2-7, with 11 bases that match TRBD1. V lost 6 bases, J lost 3 bases, and 4 bases stayed unmatched. The CDR3 has 14 residues. From germline, CDR1 is MNHEY and CDR2 SVGAGI. The CDR3 is CASRRGQGDYEQYF. The DNA of the CDR3 is TGTGCCAGCAGGAGGGGACAGGGGGACTACGAGCAGTACTTC.

The chain has TRBV7-8 and TRBJ1-1; D not certain. Trimming left V 6 bases short and J 4 bases short, with 15 bases between. The length of the CDR3 is 14 residues. Germline V gives CDR1 SGHVS, CDR2 FQNEAQ. The CDR3 is CASSYSRHFTEAFF. CDR3 nucleotide sequence: TGTGCCAGCAGTTACTCAAGACACTTCACTGAAGCTTTCTTT.

The chain carries TRBV9 and TRBJ2-7, with 7 nucleotides matching TRBD2. V lost 4 bases, J lost 5 bases, and 6 bases stayed unmatched. The CDR3 loop spans 13 amino acids. CDR1 SGDLS and CDR2 YYNGEE come from the germline V gene. CDR3 nucleotides: TGTGCCAGCAGCCAGCGGGACGGGAACGAGCAGTACTTC. This translates into CASSQRDGNEQYF.

The chain recombines TRBV29-1 with TRBJ1-1; TRBD1 matches at 8 bases. The CDR3 has 12 residues. Germline-derived CDR1 and CDR2 are SQVTM and ANQGSEA. V gave up 1 base and J gave up 14 bases; unmatched junction bases: 9. CDR3 residues: CSVEVSDREAFF. DNA for the CDR3: TGCAGCGTTGAAGTATCGGACAGGGAGGCCTTCTTT.

In its sample, this clonotype was seen a few times. V usage is TRBV7-9 and J usage is TRBJ1-4; 8 bases line up with TRBD1. V was pared by 1 base and J by 1 base, with 2 bases of the junction left unmatched. CDR1 is SEHNR and CDR2 is FQNEAQ in the germline V gene (reference sequence). The CDR3 extends over 16 amino acids. CDR3 nucleotide sequence: TGTGCCAGCAGCTTAGGCGACAGGGGAACTAATGAAAAACTGTTTTTT. Its translation is CASSLGDRGTNEKLFF.

This chain uses TRBV24-1 with TRBJ2-7, with 10 positions matching TRBD1. The junction had 10 bases not matched to a gene; V was cut back by 4 bases and J by 2 bases. Germline lookup yields CDR1 KGHDR and CDR2 SFDVKD. The CDR3 has 17 residues. This CDR3 reads CATSEALVGTGAYEQYF. CDR3 in DNA: TGTGCCACCAGTGAAGCGTTGGTCGGGACAGGGGCCTACGAGCAGTACTTC.

This clonotype was observed a handful of times. V is TRBV20-1 and J is TRBJ1-2; weak D call: TRBD1 (6 bases). The V gene lost 6 bases and the J gene lost 8 bases, with 16 bases spanning the gap. The CDR3 runs to 12 residues. The V gene's germline CDR1 is DFQATT and CDR2 SNEGSKA (reference sequence). In DNA, the CDR3 is TGCAGTGCCCCGGGAGTAGGGGGAGGCTACACCTTC. The encoded protein is CSAPGVGGGYTF.